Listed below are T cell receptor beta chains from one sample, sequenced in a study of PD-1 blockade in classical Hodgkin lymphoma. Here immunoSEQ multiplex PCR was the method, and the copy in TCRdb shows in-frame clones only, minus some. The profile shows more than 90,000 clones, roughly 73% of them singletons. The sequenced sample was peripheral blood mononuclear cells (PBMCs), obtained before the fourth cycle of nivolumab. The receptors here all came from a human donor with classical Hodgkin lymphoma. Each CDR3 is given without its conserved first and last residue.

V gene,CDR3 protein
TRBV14,ASSQGYSGYTEAF
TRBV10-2,ASSETGSNTGELF
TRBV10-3,AIASGQTYEQY
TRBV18,ASSPQGTGGFEQY
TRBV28,ASTGQASYGYT
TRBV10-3,AISGRVIDTGELF
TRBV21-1,ASTSWTDSNQPQH
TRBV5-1,ASSLERGTFEKLF
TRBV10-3,AISDGREPDGYT
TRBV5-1,ASSQKEYNEKLF
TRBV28,ASSGRGAGVHEQF
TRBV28,ASSFQDGFNYGYT
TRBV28,ASRKTGGGGYT
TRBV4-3,ASSQGRTTNYGYT
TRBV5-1,ASSPGSASYEQY
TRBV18,ASSPPQETQY
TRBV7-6,ASSTSGSPSYNEQF
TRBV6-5,ASRKTGLSGNTIY
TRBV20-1,SAEHRVYAF
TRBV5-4,ASTFAQANYGYT
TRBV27,ASSLLDRGGTDTQY
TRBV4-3,ASSQNFGEQF
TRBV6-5,ASSQGTSGLYEQY
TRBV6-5,ASSYSRWETQY
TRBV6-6,ASRIPGQGSYEQY
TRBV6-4,ARGPRGTDTQY
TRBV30,AWERDRLGSEQY
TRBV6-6,ASSYSAARGGQY
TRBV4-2,ASSQDLLGLAVSGELF
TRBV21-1,ASSPRKRERRETQY
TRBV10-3,AIKEGAKDNEQF
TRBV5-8,ASSLEGGRTDTQY
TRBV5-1,ASFDISGANVLT
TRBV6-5,ARRSVTEAF
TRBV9,ASSVGQPYGYT
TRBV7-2,ASSSRQGAGQPQH
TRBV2,ASSPRGLAVHEQY
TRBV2,ASSYGGKQF
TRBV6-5,ASSSSGGPYNEQF
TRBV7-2,ASSLAGARTDTQY
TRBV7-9,ASSFQLGGGNTDTQY
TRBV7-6,ASSLTRSGELF
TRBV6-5,ASSYRQGIGIGYT
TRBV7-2,ASSPRTGLDEKLF
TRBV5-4,ASSSRTGEITNTEAF
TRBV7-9,ASSRQALRAGELF
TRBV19,ASSILTAGAYEQF
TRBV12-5,ASALGRINQETQY
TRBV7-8,ASSLGGGLEAF